Presented here are 11 T cell receptor beta chains from one specimen sequenced in a study of CD8+ T cells in alopecia areata. Described treatment: oral pan-JAK inhibitor, 5-10 mg twice daily. After isolation, RNA underwent reverse transcription to generate cDNA as the sequencing template. Here immunoSEQ multiplex PCR was the method, and the copy in TCRdb shows in-frame clones only, minus some. Of under 200,000 clones listed, less than 80% were seen once; the top ten hold approximately 15%. The sequencing used CD4+ T cells sorted from blood, collected at week 24, from a patient treated with tofacitinib. These receptors came from a human donor with alopecia areata.

J is TRBJ2-2 and V is TRBV30; D is undetermined. CDR3 length: 15 amino acids. Trimming cost V 4 bases and J 2 bases, with 14 bases left between them. Germline V CDR1 and CDR2: GTSNPN, SVGIG (reference sequence). The DNA of the CDR3 is TGTGCCTGGACGCCCTGGGCAGATAACACCGGGGAGCTGTTTTTT. This gives the protein CAWTPWADNTGELFF.

The V call is TRBV29-1, the J call TRBJ1-1; tentatively, D is TRBD1 (5 bases). The V end lost 3 bases, the J end lost 0 bases, and 17 bases lay between the germline ends. The CDR3 covers 16 residues. From germline, CDR1 is SQVTM and CDR2 ANQGSEA. CDR3 loop: CSVESLFGALNTEAFF. CDR3 DNA: TGCAGCGTTGAGAGTCTGTTCGGGGCGCTGAACACTGAAGCTTTCTTT.

This clone was counted once. The chain combines TRBV4-2 with TRBJ2-5, with 12 positions matching TRBD2. The CDR3 runs 16 residues. Germline V gene sequence: CDR1 LGHNA, CDR2 YNFKEQ. V lost 1 base and J lost 5; bases outside the gene matches: 5. The CDR3 is CASSQASGGATETQYF. The CDR3, as DNA: TGTGCCAGCAGCCAAGCTAGCGGGGGGGCAACGGAGACCCAGTACTTC.

This sequence joins TRBV23-1 and TRBJ1-5, with TRBD1 matching 9 bases. TRBV23-1 is an ORF, with its function uncertain. This CDR3 is 20 amino acids long. V was clipped by 3 bases and J by 2 bases; unmatched bases: 17. The DNA of the CDR3 is TGCGCCAGCAGTCAGACGCCGGGACAGGGCTTGAGGAAGGGCAATCAGCCCCAGCATTTT. Translated: CASSQTPGQGLRKGNQPQHF.

The chain has TRBV7-9 and TRBJ2-4; TRBD1 matches 9 bases. V shed 2 bases and J 0 bases; nucleotides not matched to a gene: 5. Per germline, CDR1 SEHNR and CDR2 FQNEAQ (reference sequence). This CDR3 region has 17 residues. Here the CDR3 reads CASSLWDRDLAKNIQYF. The CDR3 nucleotides are TGTGCCAGCAGCTTATGGGACAGGGACCTAGCCAAAAACATTCAGTACTTC.

This chain links TRBV29-1 with TRBJ1-1, with D perhaps matching TRBD1 (6 bases). The CDR3 runs 12 residues. Germline V CDR1 and CDR2: SQVTM, ANQGSEA. With 6 bases removed from V and 6 bases from J, the gap between germline ends came to 14 bases. This chain's CDR3 is CSVETGSAEAFF. CDR3 coding DNA: TGCAGCGTGGAAACAGGGAGCGCTGAAGCTTTCTTT.

The rearrangement uses TRBV5-1 and TRBJ1-2; TRBD1 agrees at 9 bases. The CDR3 totals 14 residues. Germline V lookup: CDR1 SGHRS, CDR2 YFSETQ. J was trimmed by 3 bases and V by 3 bases; bases with no gene match: 3. The DNA for the CDR3 is TGCGCCAGCAGCTCCCGGACAGGGGACTATGGCTACACCTTC. It translates to CASSSRTGDYGYTF.

Concerning this clone: Relative to the germline gene, one junction end is altered; a read error may explain this. This chain links TRBV2 with TRBJ1-5, with D perhaps TRBD1 (5 bases). The CDR3 has 15 amino acids. In germline, CDR1 is SNHLY, CDR2 FYNNEI. The chain's CDR3 is CASREGTVSNQPQHF. CDR3 coding DNA: TGTGCCAGCAGGGAAGGGACCGTTAGCAATCAGCCCCAGCATTTT.

V and J are TRBV15 and TRBJ2-5; a weak D match, TRBD2 (6 bases). CDR1 is LNHNV and CDR2 is YYDKDF in the germline V gene (reference sequence). V lost 3 bases and J lost 2, with 13 bases in between. The CDR3 sequence is 15 residues long. CDR3 in DNA: TGTGCCACCAGCAGTGGGGACTGGCGGCAAGAGACCCAGTACTTC. It encodes CATSSGDWRQETQYF.

V gene TRBV5-1 combines with J gene TRBJ2-3; D tentatively fits TRBD1 or TRBD2 (6 bases each). Germline lookup yields CDR1 SGHRS and CDR2 YFSETQ. Deletions cut 4 bases from V and 2 bases from J, with 14 bases between. The CDR3 consists of 15 residues. The CDR3 bases are TGCGCCAGCAGCCCATTCGGGGGCGACACAGATACGCAGTATTTT. It yields the protein CASSPFGGDTDTQYF.

The genes are TRBV14 and TRBJ2-7; no firm D call. In germline, CDR1 is SGHDN, CDR2 FVKESK. This CDR3 spans 11 amino acids. The ends were cut back, 3 bases at V and 0 bases at J, with 0 bases in the middle. CDR3: CASSHSYEQYF. In DNA, the CDR3 is TGTGCCAGCAGCCACTCCTACGAGCAGTACTTC.